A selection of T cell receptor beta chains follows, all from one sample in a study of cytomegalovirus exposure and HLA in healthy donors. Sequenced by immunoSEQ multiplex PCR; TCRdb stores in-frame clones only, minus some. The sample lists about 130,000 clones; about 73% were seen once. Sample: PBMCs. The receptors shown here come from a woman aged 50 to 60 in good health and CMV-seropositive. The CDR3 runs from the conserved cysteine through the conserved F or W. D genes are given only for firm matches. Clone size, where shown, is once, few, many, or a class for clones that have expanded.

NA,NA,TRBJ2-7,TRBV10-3,TGTGCCATCAGTGAGTCGGGCAAACCCTACGAGCAGTACTTC,CAISESGKPYEQYF
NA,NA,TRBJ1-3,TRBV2,TGTGCGGAGGGGATAGCTGGAAACACCATATATTTT,CAEGIAGNTIYF
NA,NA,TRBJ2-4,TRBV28,TGTGCCAGCACCTCTTTCCTAAGCGCGGGGGCCAAAAACATTCAGTACTTC,CASTSFLSAGAKNIQYF
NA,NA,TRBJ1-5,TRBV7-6,TGTGCCAGCAGCTTAGAGAGCAGGGGTGGCAATCAGCCCCAGCATTTT,CASSLESRGGNQPQHF
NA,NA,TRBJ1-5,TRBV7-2,TGTGCCAGCAGCTTAAGTGGGGGCGCGGGCAATCAGCCCCAGCATTTT,CASSLSGGAGNQPQHF
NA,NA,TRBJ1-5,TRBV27,TGTGCCAGCACCCCCCGGGGGTCAGGGGACTATAGCAATCAGCCCCAGCATTTT,CASTPRGSGDYSNQPQHF
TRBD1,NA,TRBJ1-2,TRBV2,TGTGCCAGTTCCGGGACAGGGAACTATGGCTACACCTTC,CASSGTGNYGYTF
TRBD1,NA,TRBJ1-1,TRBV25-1,TGTGCCAGCAGCCGACAGGGTGAAGCTTTCTTT,CASSRQGEAFF
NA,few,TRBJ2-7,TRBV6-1,TGTGCCAGCAGTACTGCCGGGTGGCGCGAGCAGTACTTC,CASSTAGWREQYF
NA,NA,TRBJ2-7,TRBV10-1,TGCGCCAGCAGTGATTCCGGGACTGCGAGAGCCGAGCAGTACTTC,CASSDSGTARAEQYF
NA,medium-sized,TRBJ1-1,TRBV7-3,TGTGCCAGCAGCTTAGGGCAGCCATCTGAAGCTTTCTTT,CASSLGQPSEAFF
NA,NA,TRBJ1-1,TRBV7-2,TGTGCCAGCAGGCAGGGTTTAGACACTGAAGCTTTCTTT,CASRQGLDTEAFF
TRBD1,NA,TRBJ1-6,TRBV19,TGTGCCAGTAGCAGCACAGGGGGATGGCCTCCCCTCCACTTT,CASSSTGGWPPLHF
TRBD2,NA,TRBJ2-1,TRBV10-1,TGCGCCAGTTCATCCGGGACTAGCACAGATGAGCAGTTCTTC,CASSSGTSTDEQFF
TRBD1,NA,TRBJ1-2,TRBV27,TGTGCCAGCAGTTTGACAGGGTCTAACTATGGCTACACCTTC,CASSLTGSNYGYTF
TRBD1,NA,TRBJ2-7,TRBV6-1,TGTGCCACCCAGGGGGATACCTACGAGCAGTACTTC,CATQGDTYEQYF
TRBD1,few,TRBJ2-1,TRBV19,TGTGCCAGTAGTCTGTACAGGGGCTCCTACAATGAGCAGTTCTTC,CASSLYRGSYNEQFF
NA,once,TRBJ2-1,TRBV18,TGTGCCAGCTCACCGATCGGGACTCAGATTGGAAATGAGCAGTTCTTC,CASSPIGTQIGNEQFF
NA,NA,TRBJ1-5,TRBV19,TGTGCCAGTAGTACAGGATACTATCAGCCCCAGCATTTT,CASSTGYYQPQHF
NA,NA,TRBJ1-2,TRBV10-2,TGCGCCAGCAGCGATCAAGGGGGGAGGGCTAACTATGGCTACACCTTC,CASSDQGGRANYGYTF
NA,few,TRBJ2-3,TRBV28,TGTGCCAGTATTAACACAGATACGCAGTATTTT,CASINTDTQYF
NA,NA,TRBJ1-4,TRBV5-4,TGTGCCAGCAGCTTGGGCGGAGAAAAACTGTTTTTT,CASSLGGEKLFF
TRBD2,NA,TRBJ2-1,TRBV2,TGTGCCAGCAGGATCCTAGCGGGGTCCTACAATGAGCAGTTCTTC,CASRILAGSYNEQFF
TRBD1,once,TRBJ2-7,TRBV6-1,TGTGCCAGCACCGGGACAGGGCTCTCCTACGAGCAGTACTTC,CASTGTGLSYEQYF
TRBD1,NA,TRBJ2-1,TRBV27,TGTGCCAGCATCAGGGGACAGGACAATGAGCAGTTCTTC,CASIRGQDNEQFF
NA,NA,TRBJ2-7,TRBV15,TGTGCCACCAGCAGAACCGACAGGTACGCCTACGAGCAGTACTTC,CATSRTDRYAYEQYF
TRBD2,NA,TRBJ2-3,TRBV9,TGTGCCAGCAGCGTACCGCTAGCGGGGAAGACAGATACGCAGTATTTT,CASSVPLAGKTDTQYF
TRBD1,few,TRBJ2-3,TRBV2,TGTGCCAGCAGTGAAGTCGGACAGGGGGCAAAAGATACGCAGTATTTT,CASSEVGQGAKDTQYF
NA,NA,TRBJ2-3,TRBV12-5,TGTGCTAGTAGCGGCGGTTGGGGGGCAGATACGCAGTATTTT,CASSGGWGADTQYF
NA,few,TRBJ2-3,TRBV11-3,TGTGCCAGCAGCTTGGGAGGTGCAGGGATGGCAGATACGCAGTATTTT,CASSLGGAGMADTQYF
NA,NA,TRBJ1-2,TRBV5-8,TGTGCCACCAGCGACAGCTACAACTATGGCTACACCTTC,CATSDSYNYGYTF
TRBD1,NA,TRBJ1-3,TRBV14,TGTGCCAGCAGCCAAGCCATGGGACAGGGGGCGTCTGGAAACACCATATATTTT,CASSQAMGQGASGNTIYF
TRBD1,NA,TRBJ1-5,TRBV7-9,TGTGCCAGCAGCGCTATTGGGACAGGGCATCAGCCCCAGCATTTT,CASSAIGTGHQPQHF
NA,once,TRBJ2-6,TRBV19,TGTGCCAGTAGTTACCTAGTAACAGGGAGGGCCAACGTCCTGACTTTC,CASSYLVTGRANVLTF
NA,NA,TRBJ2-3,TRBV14,TGTGCCAGCAGCCGACGGCGGGGGCCTAGCACAGATACGCAGTATTTT,CASSRRRGPSTDTQYF
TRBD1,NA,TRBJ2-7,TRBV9,TGTGCCAGCAGCGTAGGACCCGTTGGGACAGGGGGCGAGGGTTACGAGCAGTACTTC,CASSVGPVGTGGEGYEQYF
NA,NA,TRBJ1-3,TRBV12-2,TGTGCAAGTCGCTTAGAAGGAGGCTATGGAAACACCATATATTTT,CASRLEGGYGNTIYF
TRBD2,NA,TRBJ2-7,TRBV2,TGTGCCAGGGGGACTAGCAGGGACGAGCAGTACTTC,CARGTSRDEQYF
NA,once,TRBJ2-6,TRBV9,TGTGCCAGCAGCCTCAACAGGGATGGGGCCAACGTCCTGACTTTC,CASSLNRDGANVLTF
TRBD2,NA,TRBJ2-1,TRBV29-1,TGCAGCGTTGTGTTCGGGGGGGCGACCTACAATGAGCAGTTCTTC,CSVVFGGATYNEQFF
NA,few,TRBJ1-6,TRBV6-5,TGTGCCAGCAGTTACTCTCCGGTAAATTCACCCCTCCACTTT,CASSYSPVNSPLHF
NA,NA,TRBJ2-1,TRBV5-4,TGTGCCAGCAGCTTGGTCGCGCGGGGCGAGAATGAGCAGTTCTTC,CASSLVARGENEQFF
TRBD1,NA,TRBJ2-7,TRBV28,TGTGCCAGCAGTCTCGGACAGGGGGCTTACGAGCAGTACTTC,CASSLGQGAYEQYF
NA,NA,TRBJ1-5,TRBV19,TGTGCCAGTAGTCTAGGGCTGGGTCGGGGGATGCATTTT,CASSLGLGRGMHF
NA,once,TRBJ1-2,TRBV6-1,TGTGCCAGCAGTGAAGGAGCAGCGGGCTACACCTTC,CASSEGAAGYTF
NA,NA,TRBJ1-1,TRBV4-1,TGCGCCAGCAGCCAAGAAGGACACTACAGTTTTCAGAACACTGAAGCTTTCTTT,CASSQEGHYSFQNTEAFF
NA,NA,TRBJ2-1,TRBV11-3,TGTGCCAGCAGCTTGGGGGGTACGTCAAATGAGCAGTTCTTC,CASSLGGTSNEQFF
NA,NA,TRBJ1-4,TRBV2,TGTGCCAGCAGTTTCATCCTCATCGGCGGTGAAAAACTGTTTTTT,CASSFILIGGEKLFF
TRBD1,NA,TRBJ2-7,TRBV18,TGTGCCAGCTCACTCGGGGACAGGGCTACCCACGAGCAGTACTTC,CASSLGDRATHEQYF
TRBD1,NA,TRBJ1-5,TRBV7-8,TGTGCCAGTTCCCAGGGGGATAGCAATCAGCCCCAGCATTTT,CASSQGDSNQPQHF
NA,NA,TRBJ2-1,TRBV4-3,TGCGCCAGCAGCCAAGATGTGGCGGGGGAGCAGTTCTTC,CASSQDVAGEQFF
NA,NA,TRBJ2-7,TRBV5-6,TGTGCCAGCAGCTTGTGGCGGCAGGGCACCGAGCAGTACTTC,CASSLWRQGTEQYF
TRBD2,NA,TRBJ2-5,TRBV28,TGTGCCAGCAGTGCCGGGACTAGCGGGGGGGCAATGGAGACCCAGTACTTC,CASSAGTSGGAMETQYF